These T cell receptor beta chains were read from a single sample in a study of blood T cell repertoires in COVID-19. The table came from immunoSEQ multiplex PCR; TCRdb's copy has only in-frame clones and leaves some out. The sample shows under 70,000 clones, 65% to 80% of them seen only once. The sequenced material came from peripheral blood. These receptors originate from a woman aged 80 or over with active or convalescent COVID-19. CDR3s include the opening cysteine and the closing phenylalanine or tryptophan. The D gene is left open where the match is weak. Expanded clones get a size class; other rows say once, few or many, or leave the size out.

.	TRBV7-9	TRBJ1-1	.	CASSWRPNTEAFF	TGTGCCAGCAGCTGGAGACCTAACACTGAAGCTTTCTTT
.	TRBV5-1	TRBJ1-2	TRBD1	CASSSDRDIYGYTF	TGCGCCAGCAGCTCGGACAGGGACATTTATGGCTACACCTTC
.	TRBV2	TRBJ1-1	.	CASHWTENTEAFF	TGTGCCAGCCACTGGACAGAGAACACTGAAGCTTTCTTT
once	TRBV2	TRBJ1-6	TRBD1	CASSPTRDRGRNNSPLHF	TGTGCCAGCAGTCCCACCCGGGACAGGGGCCGCAATAATTCACCCCTCCACTTT
.	TRBV7-2	TRBJ2-3	TRBD2	CASSLGGGRSDTQYF	TGTGCCAGCAGCCTCGGGGGGGGCCGTTCAGATACGCAGTATTTT
.	TRBV6-5	TRBJ1-1	TRBD1	CASSLGQALPAFF	TGTGCCAGCAGCCTTGGACAGGCCCTCCCAGCTTTCTTT
.	TRBV6-1	TRBJ1-1	.	CASSEKVSRDTEAFF	TGTGCCAGCAGTGAAAAGGTGAGCAGGGACACTGAAGCTTTCTTT
.	TRBV18	TRBJ2-5	.	CASSPSYRVDTQYF	TGTGCCAGCTCACCAAGCTACAGGGTGGACACCCAGTACTTC
.	TRBV27	TRBJ1-2	TRBD1	CASTGGQGGGYTF	TGTGCCAGCACCGGGGGACAGGGCGGGGGCTACACCTTC
.	TRBV9	TRBJ1-1	TRBD1	CASSSGQGLDTEAFF	TGTGCCAGCAGTTCTGGACAGGGGCTGGACACTGAAGCTTTCTTT
.	TRBV6-5	TRBJ1-1	.	CASSYLWAGRGTEAFF	TGTGCCAGCAGTTACTTATGGGCAGGGAGGGGCACTGAAGCTTTCTTT
once	TRBV2	TRBJ2-3	.	CASSEAGGVFDTQYF	TGTGCCAGCAGTGAAGCGGGAGGCGTATTCGATACGCAGTATTTT
.	TRBV6-5	TRBJ1-1	.	CASSYSAEIGNTEAFF	TGTGCCAGCAGTTACTCGGCGGAGATCGGAAACACTGAAGCTTTCTTT
.	TRBV9	TRBJ2-1	TRBD1	CASSKATGGRFNEQFF	TGTGCCAGCAGCAAAGCTACAGGGGGCCGTTTCAATGAGCAGTTCTTC
.	TRBV6-5	TRBJ1-4	.	CASRARPNEKLFF	TGTGCCAGCAGGGCCAGGCCTAATGAAAAACTGTTTTTT
.	TRBV10-3	TRBJ2-3	TRBD2	CAIGAGGTDTQYF	TGTGCCATCGGGGCGGGGGGCACAGATACGCAGTATTTT
few	TRBV5-1	TRBJ2-3	TRBD2	CASSLIAGADTDTQYF	TGCGCCAGCAGCCTTATAGCGGGGGCCGACACAGATACGCAGTATTTT
.	TRBV5-1	TRBJ2-1	.	CASSLTGDYYNEQFF	TGCGCCAGCAGCCTGACAGGGGACTACTACAATGAGCAGTTCTTC
.	TRBV5-1	TRBJ1-2	.	CASSQDSQFGLNYGYTF	TGCGCCAGCAGCCAGGACAGCCAGTTTGGGTTAAACTATGGCTACACCTTC
.	TRBV2	TRBJ2-2	.	CASSELTRNTGELFF	TGTGCCAGCAGTGAACTTACGAGGAACACCGGGGAGCTGTTTTTT
.	TRBV3-1/TRBV3-2	TRBJ1-5	.	CASSQDSGREGQPQHF	TGTGCCAGCAGCCAAGATTCAGGGAGGGAGGGCCAGCCCCAGCATTTT
.	TRBV11-3	TRBJ2-7	TRBD1	CASKNRDRDIEQYF	TGTGCCAGCAAAAACCGGGACAGGGACATCGAGCAGTACTTC
.	TRBV5-1	TRBJ1-3	.	CASSPQGLGNTIYF	TGCGCCAGCAGCCCCCAGGGTCTTGGAAACACCATATATTTT
.	TRBV2	TRBJ1-2	TRBD1	CASSAGQALTYGYTF	TGTGCCAGCAGCGCAGGACAGGCCCTCACCTATGGCTACACCTTC
.	TRBV6-1	TRBJ2-1	.	CASSEWGGWDNEQFF	TGTGCCAGCAGTGAATGGGGCGGATGGGACAATGAGCAGTTCTTC
.	TRBV27	TRBJ1-1	.	CASTRGSGAEAFF	TGTGCCAGCACACGGGGGTCCGGGGCTGAAGCTTTCTTT
.	TRBV30	TRBJ1-4	.	CAWSVLSRANEKLFF	TGTGCCTGGAGTGTATTGAGTAGAGCTAATGAAAAACTGTTTTTT
.	TRBV7-8	TRBJ2-5	TRBD1	CASSLVTGGSETQYF	TGTGCCAGCAGCTTGGTGACAGGGGGCTCTGAGACCCAGTACTTC
.	TRBV5-8	TRBJ2-1	.	CASSGWRGLTYNEQFF	TGTGCCAGCAGCGGCTGGCGGGGGCTAACCTACAATGAGCAGTTCTTC
.	TRBV2	TRBJ2-1	TRBD2	CASSEDYLAGRNEQFF	TGTGCCAGCAGTGAAGACTACCTAGCGGGCCGGAATGAGCAGTTCTTC
.	TRBV7-7	TRBJ2-6	.	CASSFSSNATNRANVLTF	TGTGCCAGCAGCTTTTCTAGTAATGCCACAAATCGGGCCAACGTCCTGACTTTC
.	TRBV7-3	TRBJ2-3	.	CASSQGPRADTQYF	TGTGCCAGCAGTCAGGGTCCTCGGGCAGATACGCAGTATTTT
.	TRBV2	TRBJ2-3	.	CASSGPKVGSEDTQYF	TGTGCCAGCAGCGGCCCTAAAGTGGGGAGCGAGGATACGCAGTATTTT
.	TRBV2	TRBJ1-3	.	CASSAMGLSGNTIYF	TGTGCCAGCAGTGCAATGGGGCTCTCTGGAAACACCATATATTTT
.	TRBV5-1	TRBJ2-6	.	CASSLVQAWASGANVLTF	TGCGCCAGCAGCCTGGTACAGGCTTGGGCTTCAGGGGCCAACGTCCTGACTTTC
few	TRBV27	TRBJ1-2	.	CASSYAGGGGYTF	TGTGCCAGCAGTTATGCGGGAGGTGGTGGCTACACCTTC
.	TRBV5-1	TRBJ1-2	TRBD1	CASSLASGTGVNYGYTF	TGCGCCAGCAGCTTGGCCTCTGGGACAGGGGTTAACTATGGCTACACCTTC
.	TRBV7-7	TRBJ2-2	.	CASSLNQAYTGELFF	TGTGCTAGCAGCTTAAATCAGGCTTATACCGGGGAGCTGTTTTTT
.	TRBV23-1	TRBJ2-3	.	CASRTYTDTQYF	TGCGCCAGCCGGACATACACAGATACGCAGTATTTT
.	TRBV19	TRBJ1-1	.	CASSKDRSTEAFF	TGTGCCAGTAGTAAGGACAGATCCACTGAAGCTTTCTTT
.	TRBV5-1	TRBJ2-3	TRBD2	CASSLGLNTDTQYF	TGCGCCAGCAGCCTGGGACTAAACACAGATACGCAGTATTTT
once	TRBV5-1	TRBJ1-4	TRBD1	CATKTGNANEKLFF	TGCGCCACCAAGACAGGGAATGCTAATGAAAAACTGTTTTTT
.	TRBV5-1	TRBJ2-2	.	CASSFHGFDTGELFF	TGCGCCAGCAGCTTTCACGGGTTCGACACCGGGGAGCTGTTTTTT
.	TRBV27	TRBJ1-2	TRBD1	CASSFQGRTGLNYGYTF	TGTGCCAGCAGTTTTCAGGGACGGACAGGACTAAACTATGGCTACACCTTC
.	TRBV7-8	TRBJ2-2	.	CASSLWLGGAGELFF	TGTGCCAGCAGCTTATGGCTAGGGGGTGCCGGGGAGCTGTTTTTT
few	TRBV19	TRBJ1-2	TRBD1	CATYGTGGGSGYTF	TGTGCCACATATGGGACAGGGGGCGGTAGTGGCTACACCTTC
.	TRBV29-1	TRBJ1-1	.	CSGRKQGTEAFF	TGCAGCGGCCGAAAACAGGGCACTGAAGCTTTCTTT
.	TRBV10-2	TRBJ1-1	TRBD1	CASSEPGTGVTEAFF	TGCGCCAGCAGTGAACCCGGGACAGGGGTAACTGAAGCTTTCTTT
.	TRBV18	TRBJ1-1	.	CASSTGKDTEAFF	TGTGCCAGCTCAACAGGGAAGGACACTGAAGCTTTCTTT
.	TRBV20-1	TRBJ1-1	.	CSASGDKNTEAFF	TGCAGTGCTAGTGGCGACAAGAACACTGAAGCTTTCTTT
.	TRBV6-2/TRBV6-3	TRBJ2-5	TRBD2	CASSWTSGEFQETQYF	TGTGCCAGCAGCTGGACTAGCGGGGAGTTTCAAGAGACCCAGTACTTC
few	TRBV18	TRBJ2-6	TRBD1	CASSLGQGEANVLTF	TGTGCCAGCTCACTGGGACAGGGGGAGGCCAACGTCCTGACTTTC
.	TRBV5-1	TRBJ1-1	TRBD1	CASSLTGQVAEAFF	TGCGCCAGCAGCTTGACCGGACAGGTGGCTGAAGCTTTCTTT